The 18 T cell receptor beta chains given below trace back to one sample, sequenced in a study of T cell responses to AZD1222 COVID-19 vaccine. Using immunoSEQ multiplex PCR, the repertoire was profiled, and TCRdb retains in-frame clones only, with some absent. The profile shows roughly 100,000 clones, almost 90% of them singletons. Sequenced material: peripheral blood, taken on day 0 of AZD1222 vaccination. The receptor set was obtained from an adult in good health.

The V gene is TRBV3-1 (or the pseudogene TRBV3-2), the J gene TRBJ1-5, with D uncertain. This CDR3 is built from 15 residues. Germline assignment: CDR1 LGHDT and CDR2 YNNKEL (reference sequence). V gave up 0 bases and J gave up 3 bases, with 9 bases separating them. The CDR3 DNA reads TGTGCCAGCAGCCAAGATCTTGGGGACAATCAGCCCCAGCATTTT. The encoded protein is CASSQDLGDNQPQHF.

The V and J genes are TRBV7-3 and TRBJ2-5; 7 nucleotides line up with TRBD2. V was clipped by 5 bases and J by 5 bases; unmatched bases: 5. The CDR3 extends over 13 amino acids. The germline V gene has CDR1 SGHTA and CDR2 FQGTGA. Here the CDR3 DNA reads TGTGCCAGCAGCGTCGGGACTAAGGAGACCCAGTACTTC. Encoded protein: CASSVGTKETQYF.

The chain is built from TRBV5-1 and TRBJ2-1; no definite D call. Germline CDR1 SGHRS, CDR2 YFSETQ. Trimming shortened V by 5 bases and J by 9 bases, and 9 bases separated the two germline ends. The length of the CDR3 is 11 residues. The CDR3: CASRSGSEQFF. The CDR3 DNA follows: TGCGCCAGCAGATCGGGTAGTGAGCAGTTCTTC.

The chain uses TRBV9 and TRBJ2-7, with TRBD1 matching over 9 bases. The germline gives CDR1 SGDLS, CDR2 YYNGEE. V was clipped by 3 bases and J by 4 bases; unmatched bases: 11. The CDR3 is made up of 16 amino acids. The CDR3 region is CASSGGSGTGTYEQYF. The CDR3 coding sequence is TGTGCCAGCAGCGGAGGGAGCGGGACAGGGACGTACGAGCAGTACTTC.

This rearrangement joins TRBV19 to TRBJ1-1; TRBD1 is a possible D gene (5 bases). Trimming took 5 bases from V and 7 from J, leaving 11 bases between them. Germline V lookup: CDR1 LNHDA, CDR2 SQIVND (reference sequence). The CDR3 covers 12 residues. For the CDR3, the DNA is TGTGCCAGTAGTTCATCAGGGTTTGAAGCTTTCTTT. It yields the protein CASSSSGFEAFF.

The CDR3 nucleotides are TGTGCCAGCAGCACCCCAGTGGCGTCAGGGAATTCACCCCTCCACTTT. This gives the protein CASSTPVASGNSPLHF. The chain recombines TRBV4-2 with TRBJ1-6; D is perhaps TRBD1 (5 bases). Germline V CDR1 and CDR2: LGHNA, YNFKEQ. This CDR3 comprises 16 residues. The V end was cut by 5 bases, the J end by 7 bases, with 18 bases between.

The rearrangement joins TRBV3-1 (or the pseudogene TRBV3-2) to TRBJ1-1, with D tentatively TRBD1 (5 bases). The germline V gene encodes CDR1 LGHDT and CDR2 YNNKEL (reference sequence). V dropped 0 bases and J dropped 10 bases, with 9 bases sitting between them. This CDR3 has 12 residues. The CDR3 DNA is TGTGCCAGCAGCCAAGAACAGGTTCGAGCTTTCTTT. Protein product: CASSQEQVRAFF.

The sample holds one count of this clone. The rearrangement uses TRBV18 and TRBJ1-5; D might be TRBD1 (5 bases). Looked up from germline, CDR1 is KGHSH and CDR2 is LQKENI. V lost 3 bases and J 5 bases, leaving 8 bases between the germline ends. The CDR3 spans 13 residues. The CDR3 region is CASSPSGDQPQHF. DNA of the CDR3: TGTGCCAGCTCACCGTCGGGGGATCAGCCCCAGCATTTT.

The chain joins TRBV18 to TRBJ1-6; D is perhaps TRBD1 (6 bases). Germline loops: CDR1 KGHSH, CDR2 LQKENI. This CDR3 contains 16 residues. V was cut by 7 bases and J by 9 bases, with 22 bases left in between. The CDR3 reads CASLNQRGQGSSPLHF. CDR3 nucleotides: TGTGCCAGCTTGAACCAAAGAGGGCAGGGGAGTTCACCCCTCCACTTT.

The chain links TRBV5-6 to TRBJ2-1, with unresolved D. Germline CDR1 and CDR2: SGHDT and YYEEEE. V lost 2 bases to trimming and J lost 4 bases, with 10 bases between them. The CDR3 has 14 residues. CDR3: CASSFDASYNEQFF. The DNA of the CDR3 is TGTGCCAGCAGCTTTGATGCCAGTTACAATGAGCAGTTCTTC.

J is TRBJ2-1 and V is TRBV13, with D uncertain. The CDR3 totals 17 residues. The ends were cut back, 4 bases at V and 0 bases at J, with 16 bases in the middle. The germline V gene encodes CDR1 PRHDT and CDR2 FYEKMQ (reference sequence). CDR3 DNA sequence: TGTGCCAGCAGCTCTCCTAGTGGGTATAGCTCCTACAATGAGCAGTTCTTC. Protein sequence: CASSSPSGYSSYNEQFF.

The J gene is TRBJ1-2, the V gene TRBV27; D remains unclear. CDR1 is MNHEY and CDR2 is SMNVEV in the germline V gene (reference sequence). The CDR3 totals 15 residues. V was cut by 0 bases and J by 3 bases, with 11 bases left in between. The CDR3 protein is CASSLSWQAYYGYTF. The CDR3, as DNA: TGTGCCAGCAGTTTATCGTGGCAGGCGTACTATGGCTACACCTTC.

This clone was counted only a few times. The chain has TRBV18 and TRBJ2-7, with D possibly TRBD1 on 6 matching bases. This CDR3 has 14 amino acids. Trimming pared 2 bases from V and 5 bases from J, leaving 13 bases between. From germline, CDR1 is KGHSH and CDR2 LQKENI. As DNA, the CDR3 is TGTGCCAGCTCACCAACAGGGTTTTTTAACGAGCAGTACTTC. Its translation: CASSPTGFFNEQYF.

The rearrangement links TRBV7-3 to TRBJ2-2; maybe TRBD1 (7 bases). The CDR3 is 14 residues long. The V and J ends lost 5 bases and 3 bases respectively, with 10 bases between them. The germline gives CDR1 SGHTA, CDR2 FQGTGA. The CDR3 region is CASSGRGDTGELFF. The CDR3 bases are TGTGCCAGCAGCGGCAGGGGGGACACCGGGGAGCTGTTTTTT.

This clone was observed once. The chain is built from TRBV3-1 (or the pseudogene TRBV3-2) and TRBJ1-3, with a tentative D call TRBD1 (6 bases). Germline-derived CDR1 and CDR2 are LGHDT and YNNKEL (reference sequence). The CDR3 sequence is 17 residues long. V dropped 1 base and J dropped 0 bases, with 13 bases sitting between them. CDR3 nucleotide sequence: TGTGCCAGCAGCCAAGTAAGTGCAGGGGCCTCTGGAAACACCATATATTTT. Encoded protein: CASSQVSAGASGNTIYF.

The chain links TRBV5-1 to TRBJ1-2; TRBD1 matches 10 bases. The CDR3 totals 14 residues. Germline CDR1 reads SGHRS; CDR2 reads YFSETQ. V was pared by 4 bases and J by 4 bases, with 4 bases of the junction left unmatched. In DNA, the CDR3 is TGCGCCAGCAGCGCCGGGGACAGGGGCTATGGCTACACCTTC. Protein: CASSAGDRGYGYTF.

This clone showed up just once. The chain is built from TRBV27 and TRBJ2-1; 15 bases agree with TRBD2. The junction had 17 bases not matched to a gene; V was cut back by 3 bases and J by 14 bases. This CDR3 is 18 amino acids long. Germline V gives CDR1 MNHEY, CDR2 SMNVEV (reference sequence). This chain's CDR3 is CASSFQGQGTSGRMGKFF. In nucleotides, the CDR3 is TGTGCCAGCAGTTTCCAGGGGCAGGGGACTAGCGGGAGGATGGGGAAGTTCTTC.

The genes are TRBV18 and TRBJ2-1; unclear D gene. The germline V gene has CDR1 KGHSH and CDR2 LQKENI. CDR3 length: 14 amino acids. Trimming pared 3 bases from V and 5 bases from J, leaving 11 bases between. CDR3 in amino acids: CASSPSSSHNEQFF. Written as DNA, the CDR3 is TGTGCCAGCTCACCGTCTAGTAGCCACAATGAGCAGTTCTTC.